This T cell receptor beta chain was profiled in a study of cytomegalovirus exposure and HLA in healthy donors. The PCR ran on 60 Vbeta and 13 Jbeta primers. The data were produced by immunoSEQ multiplex PCR, yet TCRdb's version contains in-frame clones alone and is incomplete. Of about 190,000 clones listed, approximately 87% are singletons. Trimming shortened V by 5 bases and J by 6 bases, and 14 bases separated the two germline ends. This CDR3 has 13 residues. CDR1 is MNHEY and CDR2 is SMNVEV in the germline V gene (reference sequence). The TCR sequence derives from a man under 40 in good health and CMV-seronegative. The sequenced material came from PBMCs. The V call is TRBV27, the J call TRBJ2-7; tentatively, D is TRBD2 (5 bases). This chain's CDR3 is CASSTPLRGEQYF. DNA of the CDR3: TGTGCCAGCAGTACACCCCTCCGGGGCGAGCAGTACTTC.